The next 4 T cell receptor beta chains were all read from a single sample in a study of T cells in women clearing cervical HPV infection. This table comes from immunoSEQ multiplex PCR, and its TCRdb copy is limited to in-frame clones, with some not included. This listing includes 49,000 or so clones. Sequencing used blood buffy coat. The receptor source for this set is a woman aged 18-70 years with a cervical HPV16 infection that either progressed to CIN3+ or cleared (not recorded which).

A word on this clone: The CDR3 end falls 3 residues outside the read, so it is completed with the germline J gene. The chain couples TRBV30 to TRBJ2-7; D possibly uses TRBD1 or TRBD2 (5 bases each). The CDR3 is 13 amino acids. V lost 1 base and J lost 6, with 13 bases in between. Per the germline V gene, CDR1 is GTSNPN and CDR2 is SVGIG (reference sequence). Incomplete CDR3 DNA: TGTGCCTGGAGTGCCGACAAGAGGGGCGAG. This codes for CAWSADKRGE. The whole CDR3 region reads CAWSADKRGEQYF.

As regards this clone: The read stops 3 residues short of the end of the CDR3; the missing end is completed from the germline J gene. The V gene is TRBV2, the J gene TRBJ2-7; 8 bases fit TRBD1. Germline CDR1 reads SNHLY; CDR2 reads FYNNEI. The CDR3 is made up of 13 amino acids. Germline trimming cut 8 bases from V and 6 bases from J; bases unmatched to any gene: 9. The CDR3 protein is CASQVRGQGEQYF. CDR3 DNA (partial): TGTGCCAGCCAGGTCAGGGGGCAAGGCGAG. The complete variable domain, with remaining parts taken from reference TRBV2 and TRBJ2-7, reads EPEVTQTPSHQVTQMGQEVILRCVPISNHLYFYWYRQILGQKVEFLVSFYNNEISEKSEIFDDQFSVERPDGSNFTLKIRSTKLEDSAMYFCASQVRGQGEQYFGPGTRLTVT.

As regards this clone: The read stops 3 residues short of the end of the CDR3; the missing end is completed from the germline J gene. This chain joins TRBV7-3 and TRBJ2-1; 10 bases line up with TRBD2. V lost 1 base and J lost 5; bases outside the gene matches: 11. The germline V gene encodes CDR1 SGHTA and CDR2 FQGTGA. This CDR3 is built from 18 residues. CDR3 bases read: TGTGCCAGCAGCTTAAAGGGGGGCCTAGCGGGAGATGACAATGAG. It specifies CASSLKGGLAGDDNE. The whole CDR3 region reads CASSLKGGLAGDDNEQFF.

In regard to this clone: Read sequence stops 3 residues before the CDR3 end, and the germline J gene provides the missing end. The chain carries TRBV6-4 and TRBJ2-1; 9 bases are a match to TRBD2. Germline CDR1 reads MRHNA; CDR2 reads SNTAGT. The CDR3 has 15 amino acids. Losses at the gene ends were 2 bases for V and 5 bases for J; bases not matched to a gene: 4. The CDR3 region is CASSDGAGGDNEQFF. Partial CDR3 DNA: TGTGCCAGCAGTGACGGAGCGGGGGGTGACAATGAG.